The sequence of this T cell receptor beta chain was determined in a study of T cells in tumors after PD-1 blockade. This table comes from immunoSEQ multiplex PCR, and its TCRdb copy is limited to in-frame clones, with some not included. The table lists over 60,000 clones, less than 85% of them singletons. Only a few counts were recorded for this clone. The source is a human donor with basal cell carcinoma. The sample consisted of PBMCs, taken after anti-PD-1 treatment.

Here the CDR3 DNA reads TGTGCCAGCAGCTGGCAGACTAGCGGGGGGAACACCGGGGAGCTGTTTTTT. Translated, it gives CASSWQTSGGNTGELFF. The chain employs TRBV5-8 and TRBJ2-2, with 12 bases aligning to TRBD2. Looked up from germline, CDR1 is SGHTS and CDR2 is YDEGEE. The CDR3 contains 17 residues. The ends lost 3 bases at V and 1 base at J; junction bases unmatched: 4.